Given below is one TCR beta chain in context. Its antigen is not known. The data were obtained in a study of cytomegalovirus exposure and HLA in healthy donors. The data were produced by immunoSEQ multiplex PCR, yet TCRdb's version contains in-frame clones alone and is incomplete. Of about 250,000 clones in the sample, more than 75% were seen once. Study-level points and caveats: Overall, roughly 170 TCR beta chains were annotated as cytomegalovirus-associated.

The junction had 2 bases not matched to a gene; V was cut back by 5 bases and J by 7 bases. Germline CDR1 reads MDHEN; CDR2 reads SYDVKM. This CDR3 is built from 12 residues. The sequence was obtained from a man aged 18 to 30 in good health and CMV-seronegative. The chain has TRBV28 and TRBJ1-2; TRBD1 agrees at 9 bases. The sample comprised PBMCs. The CDR3 DNA follows: TGTGCCAGCAGTACAGGGGGCCTTGGCTACACCTTC. This sequence encodes CASSTGGLGYTF.